This T cell receptor (beta chain) derives from a study of T-cell reconstitution after alpha-beta-depleted transplantation in children. TCRbeta library preparation incorporated unique molecular identifiers. One entry per CDR3 protein results from TCRdb running MiXCR on the PCR reads. Of around 440,000 distinct CDR3 sequences in the sample, around 15% were seen once. Study-wide findings and caveats: About two months after transplant, alpha-beta T cells reportedly came from several hundred expanded graft clones. A year post-transplant, T-cell counts and diversity derived mostly from newly produced T cells. Diversity of TCRbeta at day 60 was high in some patients, arising from surviving recipient T cells and thymic progenitors.

V shed 4 bases and J shed 0 bases, with 15 bases lying between them. CDR1 and CDR2 from the germline V gene are SGHRS and YFSETQ. This CDR3 spans 16 amino acids. As concerns this clonotype: The antigen is undetermined.

The chain uses TRBV5-1 and TRBJ2-3; D ambiguous. This sequence originates from a boy under three years old who had a stem cell transplant for Wiskott-Aldrich syndrome, so the T cells may come from the graft donor. The sample consisted of PBMCs, mostly from graft donor cells, taken 360 days after TCRalphabeta/CD19-depleted stem cell transplant. The CDR3 sequence is CASSPYEITSTDTQYF. CDR3 bases: TGCGCCAGCAGCCCCTACGAAATTACTAGCACAGATACGCAGTATTTT.